The 10 T cell receptor beta chains presented below share a single source sample, sequenced in a study of T cell responses to AZD1222 COVID-19 vaccine. Assay used: immunoSEQ multiplex PCR; TCRdb lists only in-frame clones, some missing. The repertoire holds some 120,000 clones, with 90% to 95% as singletons. The sample was peripheral blood, taken on day 0 of AZD1222 vaccination. The receptors originated from an adult in good health.

The rearrangement links TRBV5-4 to TRBJ1-2; D is unresolved. CDR3 length: 15 amino acids. With 3 bases removed from V and 6 bases from J, the gap between germline ends came to 18 bases. Per the germline V gene, CDR1 is SGHNT and CDR2 is YYREEE (reference sequence). CDR3 region: CASSSSSGYVDGYTF. CDR3 nucleotide sequence: TGTGCCAGCAGCTCTTCAAGCGGCTATGTGGATGGCTACACCTTC.

CDR3 in DNA: TGTGCCAGCAAGGCTTTGGGCGGCACTGAAGCTTTCTTT. Protein sequence: CASKALGGTEAFF. V gene TRBV6-5 combines with J gene TRBJ1-1; D is unclear. The CDR3 loop spans 13 amino acids. CDR1 is MNHEY and CDR2 is SVGAGI in the germline V gene. The V and J ends lost 7 bases and 4 bases respectively, with 13 bases between them.

The chain employs TRBV7-2 and TRBJ2-7; the D is unclear. There are 15 residues in the CDR3. The germline V and J ends were trimmed by 3 bases and 3 bases, with 15 bases remaining between them. Per the germline V gene, CDR1 is SGHTA and CDR2 is FQGNSA. This CDR3 reads CASSFEGPTIYEQYF. CDR3 nucleotides: TGTGCCAGCAGCTTTGAAGGGCCCACCATCTACGAGCAGTACTTC.

The sample holds one count of this clone. The chain employs TRBV3-1 (or the pseudogene TRBV3-2) and TRBJ1-1; D call uncertain. V lost 1 base, J lost 3 bases, and 9 bases lay in between. Germline CDR1 reads LGHDT; CDR2 reads YNNKEL (reference sequence). This CDR3 spans 14 amino acids. CDR3 region: CASSQGASYTEAFF. The CDR3, as DNA: TGTGCCAGCAGCCAAGGGGCCAGTTACACTGAAGCTTTCTTT.

V and J are TRBV3-1 (or the pseudogene TRBV3-2) and TRBJ1-6; TRBD1 might be the D (6 bases). The V gene's germline CDR1 is LGHDT and CDR2 YNNKEL (reference sequence). This CDR3 comprises 14 residues. The ends were cut back, 1 base at V and 10 bases at J, with 11 bases in the middle. DNA for the CDR3: TGTGCCAGCAGCCAAGTTACAGGGTTCTCACCCCTCCACTTT. It yields the protein CASSQVTGFSPLHF.

V usage is TRBV12-3 or TRBV12-4 and J usage is TRBJ1-2, with D hard to call. This CDR3 has 13 amino acids. V lost 1 base and J 4 bases, leaving 7 bases between the germline ends. This CDR3 is CASSLGSGYGYTF. The CDR3 DNA reads as TGTGCCAGCAGTTTAGGATCAGGCTATGGCTACACCTTC.

V is TRBV27 and J is TRBJ2-3, with a weak D call TRBD1 (5 bases). CDR1 MNHEY and CDR2 SMNVEV come from the germline V gene (reference sequence). CDR3 size: 17 residues. Trimming stripped 6 bases from V and 6 bases from J, with 25 bases between. CDR3: CASSYGQGPPRHDTQYF. The CDR3 DNA is TGTGCCAGCAGCTACGGCCAGGGCCCCCCTCGTCACGATACGCAGTATTTT.

This chain connects TRBV19 to TRBJ2-3; a weak D match, TRBD1 (5 bases). V was cut by 7 bases and J by 0 bases, with 14 bases left in between. From germline, CDR1 is LNHDA and CDR2 SQIVND (reference sequence). This CDR3 comprises 15 residues. CDR3 in DNA: TGTGCCAGTACAACCCAGGGTCACAGCACAGATACGCAGTATTTT. It encodes CASTTQGHSTDTQYF.

The chain links TRBV4-3 to TRBJ2-2; the match to TRBD2 covers 7 bases. The CDR3 runs to 18 residues. The J segment lost 2 bases and the V segment lost 0 bases, leaving 9 bases of the junction unmatched. Germline V CDR1 and CDR2: LGHNA, YSLEER. CDR3 in amino acids: CASSQDLPGTINTGELFF. The CDR3 DNA sequence: TGCGCCAGCAGCCAAGATTTACCCGGGACTATCAACACCGGGGAGCTGTTTTTT.

This clone was detected ten times or more. The rearrangement uses TRBV7-9 and TRBJ1-1; 7 bases match TRBD1. V trimming: 3 bases; J trimming: 3 bases; junction bases outside the gene matches: 13. The CDR3 contains 17 residues. In germline, CDR1 is SEHNR, CDR2 FQNEAQ (reference sequence). For the CDR3, the DNA is TGTGCCAGCAGCTTTCGAGTTTGGGACAGTATACACACTGAAGCTTTCTTT. It is translated as CASSFRVWDSIHTEAFF.